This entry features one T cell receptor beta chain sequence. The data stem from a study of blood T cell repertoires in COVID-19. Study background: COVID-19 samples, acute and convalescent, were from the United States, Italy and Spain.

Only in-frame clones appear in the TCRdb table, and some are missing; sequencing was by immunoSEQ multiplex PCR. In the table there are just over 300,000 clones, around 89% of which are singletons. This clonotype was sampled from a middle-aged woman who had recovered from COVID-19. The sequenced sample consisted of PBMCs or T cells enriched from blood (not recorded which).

CDR3 residues: CASSSGDSSYEQYF. In DNA form, the CDR3 reads TGTGCCAGCAGCTCCGGAGACAGCTCCTACGAGCAGTACTTC. The chain uses TRBV5-8 and TRBJ2-7, with a tentative D call TRBD1 (5 bases). This CDR3 is 14 amino acids long. V was pared by 3 bases and J by 0 bases, with 10 bases between. Germline assignment: CDR1 SGHTS and CDR2 YDEGEE. The full variable domain, rest sourced from reference TRBV5-8 and TRBJ2-7, is EAGVTQSPTHLIKTRGQQATLRCSPISGHTSVYWYQQALGLGLQFLLWYDEGEERNRGNFPPRFSGRQFPNYSSELNVNALELEDSALYLCASSSGDSSYEQYFGPGTRLTVT.